Sequencing of this T cell receptor (beta chain) was carried out in a study of cytomegalovirus exposure and HLA in healthy donors. Both 60 Vbeta primers and 13 Jbeta primers went into the PCR. Libraries were prepared by immunoSEQ multiplex PCR; TCRdb keeps only in-frame clonotypes and omits some of them. There are hundreds of thousands of clones in the sample; approximately 82% occur only once, and 0.6% to 0.7% lies in the top ten. CDR1 is MDHEN and CDR2 is SYDVKM in the germline V gene. The CDR3 has 11 amino acids. V was pared by 3 bases and J by 9 bases, with 6 bases between. Sequenced input: PBMCs. The V call is TRBV28, the J call TRBJ2-1; D may be TRBD1 (6 bases). This sequence was found in a man between 18 and 29 years old in good health and CMV-seronegative. The CDR3 protein is CASSFRGEQFF. The CDR3 coding sequence is TGTGCCAGCAGTTTCAGGGGTGAGCAGTTCTTC.